This T cell receptor (beta chain) was identified during a study of regulatory T cells in long-lasting Graves disease. This clonotype appeared many times. Its antigen remains unknown. Study conclusions and caveats: Comparison showed that persistent patients shared more public clonotypes (roughly 2,500) than new patients (approximately 870).

As for time point: newly diagnosed GD, antithyroid drugs for less than 3 months. PBMC-derived RNA was used for the TCR library. Graves' disease diagnosis relied on American Thyroid Association guidelines. Arm-PCR of CDR3 regions and iRepertoire HTBI primers were the basis on which TCR beta libraries were built. MiXCR, applied by TCRdb to the multiplex PCR reads, yields one record per CDR3 protein. The sample lists about 200,000 distinct CDR3 sequences, about 19% occurring once. Germline V gene lookup returns CDR1 MNHEY and CDR2 SMNVEV (reference sequence). With 0 bases clipped from V and 6 bases from J, the junction kept 11 bases outside the gene matches. The CDR3 is 17 residues long. The data also belong to a second study, concerning T cells in Graves' hyperthyroidism and ophthalmopathy. That work contributes: HTBI primers were employed in a first-round RT-PCR of the TCR CDR3.

The chain has TRBV27 and TRBJ1-5, with TRBD1 matching 7 bases. The sequence derives from a woman between 25 and 40 years old with Graves disease. Sample: peripheral blood mononuclear cells (PBMCs), taken at new diagnosis, from a patient treated with antithyroid drugs. DNA of the CDR3: TGTGCCAGCAGTTTATCACGACAGGGAGGGGGAGTTCAGCCCCAGCATTTT. This translates into CASSLSRQGGGVQPQHF.